The 10 T cell receptor beta chains given below trace back to one sample, sequenced in a study of CD8 T cells in ankylosing spondylitis. Points from the study as a whole: A motif of several highly homologous TCR beta variants was seen as apparently characteristic of ankylosing spondylitis blood.

TCRdb re-called the 5' RACE reads through MiXCR, storing one row per CDR3 protein. The table includes 750,000 to 850,000 distinct CDR3 sequences, 12% detected once. These receptors have no identified antigens. Sequenced sample: blood, either unsorted or a sorted T cell fraction (not recorded which). All receptors derive from a male donor with ankylosing spondylitis.

CDR3 residues: CASSLRQFEQYF. CDR3 DNA sequence: TGTGCCAGCAGCCTCAGACAGTTTGAGCAGTACTTC. The chain recombines TRBV7-9 with TRBJ2-7; weak D call: TRBD1 (5 bases). The ends were cut back, 5 bases at V and 7 bases at J, with 12 bases in the middle. Germline assignment: CDR1 SEHNR and CDR2 FQNEAQ (reference sequence). The CDR3 loop spans 12 amino acids.

This clonotype was observed at least ten times. The V and J genes are TRBV2 and TRBJ2-5; D remains ambiguous. Germline CDR1 reads SNHLY; CDR2 reads FYNNEI. The V end lost 6 bases, the J end lost 1 base, and 6 bases lay between the germline ends. The CDR3 runs to 12 residues. DNA for the CDR3: TGTGCCAGCAGAACCAGCCAAGAGACCCAGTACTTC. Encoded protein: CASRTSQETQYF.

At least ten counts were recorded for this clonotype. The chain employs TRBV6-1 and TRBJ2-7; possibly TRBD1 for D (6 bases). Between the trimmed V and J ends, which lost 5 bases and 7 bases, there was a span of 15 bases. The CDR3 is 13 residues long. CDR1 is MNHNS, CDR2 SASEGT, per germline. This CDR3 reads CASSLIQGGEQYF. CDR3 bases: TGTGCCAGCAGTCTAATACAGGGTGGAGAGCAGTACTTC.

The genes are TRBV4-1 and TRBJ2-7; D is perhaps TRBD1 or TRBD2 (5 bases each). Trimming took 5 bases from V and 2 from J, leaving 16 bases between them. Germline assignment: CDR1 MGHRA and CDR2 YSYEKL. The CDR3 has 15 residues. The CDR3 DNA reads TGCGCCAGCAGCAAACAGGCCCTCGGGACCTACGAGCAGTACTTC. Translating it yields CASSKQALGTYEQYF.

This clonotype was observed a few times. This sequence joins TRBV15 and TRBJ1-1; TRBD1 is a possible D gene (5 bases). The CDR3 is made up of 14 amino acids. V gave up 1 base and J gave up 5 bases, with 11 bases separating them. Germline CDR1 reads LNHNV; CDR2 reads YYDKDF (reference sequence). The DNA for the CDR3 is TGTGCCACCAGCAGAGCCCGGGGGATGACTGAAGCTTTCTTT. This encodes CATSRARGMTEAFF.

The chain couples TRBV20-1 to TRBJ2-7, with TRBD2 identical over 7 bases. Germline CDR1 is DFQATT and CDR2 is SNEGSKA (reference sequence). V gave up 4 bases and J gave up 9 bases; unmatched junction bases: 9. This CDR3 comprises 12 residues. The CDR3 loop reads CSANRWGGTQYF. The CDR3, as DNA: TGCAGTGCTAATAGGTGGGGGGGGACGCAGTACTTC.

This clonotype was detected a few times. This chain connects TRBV7-2 to TRBJ2-1, with D possibly matching TRBD2 (5 bases). The CDR3 runs 17 residues. The V gene's germline CDR1 is SGHTA and CDR2 FQGNSA. Deletions cut 1 base from V and 4 bases from J, with 17 bases between. CDR3 sequence: CASSLVWRPERYNEQFF. In DNA form, the CDR3 reads TGTGCCAGCAGCTTAGTGTGGCGACCCGAGCGGTACAATGAGCAGTTCTTC. The full variable domain, its missing parts supplied by reference TRBV7-2 and TRBJ2-1, is GAGVSQSPSNKVTEKGKDVELRCDPISGHTALYWYRQSLGQGLEFLIYFQGNSAPDKSGLPSDRFSAERTGGSVSTLTIQRTQQEDSAVYLCASSLVWRPERYNEQFFGPGTRLTVL.

In this sample, this clonotype turned up many times. V is TRBV7-2 and J is TRBJ2-5; perhaps TRBD1 as D (6 bases). Trimming took off 5 bases at V and 4 bases at J, with 14 bases between the two ends. The germline CDR1 and CDR2 sequences are SGHTA and FQGNSA. The CDR3 spans 14 residues. For the CDR3, the DNA is TGTGCCAGCAGCCCGGACAGCCTGAGAGAGACCCAGTACTTC. Residues: CASSPDSLRETQYF.

This clonotype was found a few times. The rearrangement joins TRBV29-1 to TRBJ2-5; D gene unclear. Trimming shortened V by 4 bases and J by 1 base, and 7 bases separated the two germline ends. CDR1 SQVTM and CDR2 ANQGSEA come from the germline V gene. This CDR3 is built from 12 residues. DNA for the CDR3: TGCAGCGTTGGTCGGAGCCAAGAGACCCAGTACTTC. It specifies CSVGRSQETQYF. The full variable domain, completed using reference TRBV29-1 and TRBJ2-5, is SAVISQKPSRDICQRGTSLTIQCQVDSQVTMMFWYRQQPGQSLTLIATANQGSEATYESGFVIDKFPISRPNLTFSTLTVSNMSPEDSSIYLCSVGRSQETQYFGPGTRLLVL.

This clonotype has a count of ten or more. The V and J genes are TRBV20-1 and TRBJ2-7, with 10 bases that match TRBD1. The CDR3 runs to 14 residues. Germline trimming cut 5 bases from V and 0 bases from J; bases unmatched to any gene: 4. Germline V gene sequence: CDR1 DFQATT, CDR2 SNEGSKA (reference sequence). This CDR3 reads CSAGDRGRSYEQYF. CDR3 nucleotides: TGCAGTGCTGGGGACAGGGGACGCTCCTACGAGCAGTACTTC.